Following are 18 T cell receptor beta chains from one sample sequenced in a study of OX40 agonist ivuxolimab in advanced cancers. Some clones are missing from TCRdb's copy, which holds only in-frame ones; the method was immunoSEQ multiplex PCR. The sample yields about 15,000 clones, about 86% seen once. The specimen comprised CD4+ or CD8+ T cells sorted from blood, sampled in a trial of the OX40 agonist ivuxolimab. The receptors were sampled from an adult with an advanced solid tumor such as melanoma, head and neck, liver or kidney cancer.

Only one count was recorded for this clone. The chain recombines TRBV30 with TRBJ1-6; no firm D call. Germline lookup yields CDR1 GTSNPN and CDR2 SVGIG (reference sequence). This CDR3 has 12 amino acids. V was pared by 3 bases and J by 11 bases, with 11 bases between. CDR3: CAWRAPPAPLHF. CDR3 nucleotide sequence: TGTGCCTGGAGGGCCCCTCCGGCACCCCTCCACTTT.

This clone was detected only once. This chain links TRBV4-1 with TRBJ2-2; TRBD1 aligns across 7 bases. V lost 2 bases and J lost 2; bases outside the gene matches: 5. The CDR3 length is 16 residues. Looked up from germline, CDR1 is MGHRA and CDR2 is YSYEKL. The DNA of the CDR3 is TGCGCCAGCAGCCAACCGGACAGGAGCAACACCGGGGAGCTGTTTTTT. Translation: CASSQPDRSNTGELFF.

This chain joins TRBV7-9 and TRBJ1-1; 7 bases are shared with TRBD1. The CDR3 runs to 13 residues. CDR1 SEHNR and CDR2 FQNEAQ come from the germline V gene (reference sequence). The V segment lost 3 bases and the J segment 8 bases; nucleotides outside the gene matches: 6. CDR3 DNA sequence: TGTGCCAGCAGCTTCTGGGACAGACAAGAAGCTTTCTTT. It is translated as CASSFWDRQEAFF.

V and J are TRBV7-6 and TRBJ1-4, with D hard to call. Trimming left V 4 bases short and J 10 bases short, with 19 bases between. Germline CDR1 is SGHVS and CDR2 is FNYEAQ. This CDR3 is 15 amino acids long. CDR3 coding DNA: TGTGCCAGCAGCTCCCCCCTGGGTAACGGTGCAAAACTGTTTTTT. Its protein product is CASSSPLGNGAKLFF.

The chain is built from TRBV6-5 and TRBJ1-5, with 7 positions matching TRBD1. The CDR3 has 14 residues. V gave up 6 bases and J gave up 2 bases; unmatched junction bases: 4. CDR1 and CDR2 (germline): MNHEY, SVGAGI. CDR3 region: CASSPGGGNQPQHF. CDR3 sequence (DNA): TGTGCCAGCAGCCCAGGGGGTGGCAATCAGCCCCAGCATTTT.

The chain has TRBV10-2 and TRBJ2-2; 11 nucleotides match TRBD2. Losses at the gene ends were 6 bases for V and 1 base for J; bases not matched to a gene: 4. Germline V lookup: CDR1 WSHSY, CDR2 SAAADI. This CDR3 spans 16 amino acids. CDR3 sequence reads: CASSVGLAENTGELFF. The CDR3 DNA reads TGCGCCAGCAGCGTGGGACTAGCGGAGAACACCGGGGAGCTGTTTTTT.

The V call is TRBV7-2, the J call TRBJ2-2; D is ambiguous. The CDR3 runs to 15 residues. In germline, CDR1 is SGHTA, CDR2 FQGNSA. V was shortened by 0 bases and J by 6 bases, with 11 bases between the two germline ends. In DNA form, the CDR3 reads TGTGCCAGCAGCTTAGCGCCGACCAGAGCCGGGGAGCTGTTTTTT. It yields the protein CASSLAPTRAGELFF.

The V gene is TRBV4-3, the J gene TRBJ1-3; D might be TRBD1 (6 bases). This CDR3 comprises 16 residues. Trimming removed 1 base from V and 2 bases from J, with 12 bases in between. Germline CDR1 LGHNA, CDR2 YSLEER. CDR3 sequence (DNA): TGCGCCAGCAGCCAAGCCTCAACAGGGACTGGAAACACCATATATTTT. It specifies CASSQASTGTGNTIYF.

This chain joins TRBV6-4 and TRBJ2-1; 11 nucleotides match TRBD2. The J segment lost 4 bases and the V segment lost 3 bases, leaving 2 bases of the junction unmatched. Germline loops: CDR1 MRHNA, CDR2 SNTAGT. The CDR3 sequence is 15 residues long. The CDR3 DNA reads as TGTGCCAGCAGTGAGCTAGCGGGGGGTTACAATGAGCAGTTCTTC. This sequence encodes CASSELAGGYNEQFF.

DNA for the CDR3: TGTGCCAGCAGCTTGGCCTCGGCAGATCTAGCCAAAAACATTCAGTACTTC. Protein sequence: CASSLASADLAKNIQYF. The chain is built from TRBV5-6 and TRBJ2-4; D ambiguous. The length of the CDR3 is 17 residues. Per germline, CDR1 SGHDT and CDR2 YYEEEE. V was trimmed by 0 bases and J by 0 bases, leaving 13 bases between them.

CDR3 protein: CASSQTTYEQYF. For the CDR3, the DNA is TGTGCCAGCTCTCAGACCACCTACGAGCAGTACTTC. This sequence joins TRBV18 and TRBJ2-7; D call uncertain. V lost 6 bases to trimming and J lost 2 bases, with 8 bases between them. This CDR3 spans 12 amino acids. Germline V gene lookup returns CDR1 KGHSH and CDR2 LQKENI. The complete variable domain, with remaining parts taken from reference TRBV18 and TRBJ2-7, reads NAGVMQNPRHLVRRRGQEARLRCSPMKGHSHVYWYRQLPEEGLKFMVYLQKENIIDESGMPKERFSAEFPKEGPSILRIQQVVRGDSAAYFCASSQTTYEQYFGPGTRLTVT.

The CDR3 sequence is CASGFSQVKGGGYTF. CDR3 DNA: TGTGCTAGTGGTTTCAGTCAGGTGAAAGGAGGTGGCTACACCTTC. J is TRBJ1-2 and V is TRBV12-5; D gene uncertain. V was cut by 3 bases and J by 7 bases, with 18 bases left in between. In germline, CDR1 is LGHNT, CDR2 FRNRAP. This CDR3 region has 15 residues.

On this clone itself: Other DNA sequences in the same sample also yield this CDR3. The CDR3 DNA follows: TGTGCCAGCAGTCGACCCTACAATGAGCAGTTCTTC. It encodes CASSRPYNEQFF. V and J are TRBV6-6 and TRBJ2-1, with D unresolved. CDR3 length: 12 residues. Germline V gene data show CDR1 as MNHNY and CDR2 as SVGAGI (reference sequence). Trimming pared 5 bases from V and 2 bases from J, leaving 4 bases between.

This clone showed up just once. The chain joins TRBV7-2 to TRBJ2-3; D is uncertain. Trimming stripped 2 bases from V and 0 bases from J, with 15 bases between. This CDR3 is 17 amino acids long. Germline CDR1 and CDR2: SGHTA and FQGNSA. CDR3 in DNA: TGTGCCAGCAGCTTACAGGCTAGAACTTCTAGCACAGATACGCAGTATTTT. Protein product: CASSLQARTSSTDTQYF.

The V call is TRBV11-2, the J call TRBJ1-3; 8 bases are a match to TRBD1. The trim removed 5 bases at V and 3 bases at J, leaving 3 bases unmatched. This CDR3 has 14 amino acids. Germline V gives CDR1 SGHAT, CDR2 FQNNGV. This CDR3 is CASSADRGGNTIYF. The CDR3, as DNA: TGTGCCAGCAGCGCCGACAGGGGTGGAAACACCATATATTTT.

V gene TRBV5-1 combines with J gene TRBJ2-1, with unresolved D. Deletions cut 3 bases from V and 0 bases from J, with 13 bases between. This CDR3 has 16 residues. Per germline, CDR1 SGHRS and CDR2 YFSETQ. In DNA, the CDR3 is TGCGCCAGCAGCTCTGGTTTTAGCCCCTCCTACAATGAGCAGTTCTTC. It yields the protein CASSSGFSPSYNEQFF.

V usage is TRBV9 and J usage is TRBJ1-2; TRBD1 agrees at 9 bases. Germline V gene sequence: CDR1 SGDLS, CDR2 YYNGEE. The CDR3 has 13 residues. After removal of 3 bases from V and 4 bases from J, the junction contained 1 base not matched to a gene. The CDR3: CASSGTGVYGYTF. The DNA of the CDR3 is TGTGCCAGCAGCGGGACAGGGGTCTATGGCTACACCTTC. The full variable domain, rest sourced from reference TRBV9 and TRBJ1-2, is DSGVTQTPKHLITATGQRVTLRCSPRSGDLSVYWYQQSLDQGLQFLIQYYNGEERAKGNILERFSAQQFPDLHSELNLSSLELGDSALYFCASSGTGVYGYTFGSGTRLTVV.

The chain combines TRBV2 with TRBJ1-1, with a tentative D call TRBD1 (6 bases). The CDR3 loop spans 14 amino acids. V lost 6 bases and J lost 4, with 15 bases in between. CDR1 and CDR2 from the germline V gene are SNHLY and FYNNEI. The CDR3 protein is CASRKQGWSTEAFF. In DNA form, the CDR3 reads TGTGCCAGCAGGAAACAGGGTTGGAGCACTGAAGCTTTCTTT.